The present T cell receptor (beta chain) was sequenced within a study of TIL therapy for anti-PD-1-resistant metastatic lung cancer. General study points: The cohort had more treatment-naive, never-smoker and oncogene-addicted patients than typical.

With regard to this clone: Its antigen is not known.

CDR1 and CDR2 (germline): KGHSH, LQKENI. V shed 8 bases and J 4 bases; nucleotides not matched to a gene: 11. The CDR3 has 15 amino acids. Time point indicated: pre-treatment sample, taken before nivolumab and TIL therapy. The libraries were made with immunoSEQ v3. Generated by immunoSEQ multiplex PCR, the TCRdb table keeps only in-frame clones and is missing some. The profile shows some 20,000 clones, roughly 85% of them singletons. The specimen was blood, collected at baseline. This chain connects TRBV18 to TRBJ2-3, with 8 bases aligning to TRBD1. The sequence was obtained from a person between 25 and 79 years old with non-small cell lung cancer. The DNA for the CDR3 is TGTGCCAGCCTCGGTGGACAGGGAACCGCAGATACGCAGTATTTT. Residues: CASLGGQGTADTQYF.